The clone carrying this T cell receptor beta chain was picked up a small number of times. Sequencing relied on a cDNA template that was reverse transcribed from extracted RNA. Measured with immunoSEQ multiplex PCR; TCRdb has only the in-frame clones, and not every one. The sample contains around 190,000 clones, approximately 61% of which appear only once. This record comes from a study of CD8+ T cells in alopecia areata. The ends were cut back, 5 bases at V and 9 bases at J, with 15 bases in the middle. This CDR3 has 13 residues. Germline lookup yields CDR1 SGHTA and CDR2 FQGTGA. Treatment here: oral pan-JAK inhibitor, 5-10 mg twice daily.

The sample here was CD4+ T cells sorted from blood, taken at week 24, from a patient treated with tofacitinib. The sequence derives from a human donor with alopecia areata. The chain couples TRBV7-3 to TRBJ2-3, with D possibly called TRBD1 or TRBD2 (5 bases each). CDR3 region: CASSLRRDGTQYF. CDR3 nucleotide sequence: TGTGCCAGCAGCCTACGTCGGGACGGCACGCAGTATTTT.